The clone carrying this T cell receptor beta chain has at least ten counts. This sample is drawn from a study of T cells in Graves' hyperthyroidism and ophthalmopathy. With V trimmed by 7 bases and J by 6 bases, 2 bases remained unmatched. CDR1 is MNHNS and CDR2 is SASEGT in the germline V gene. This CDR3 has 11 amino acids. Researchers amplified the TCR beta CDR3 regions from RNA transcripts. The HTBI primer set was used in a first-round RT-PCR of the TCR CDR3. Via MiXCR, TCRdb re-called the multiplex PCR reads, giving one row per CDR3 protein. The repertoire consists of about 360,000 distinct CDR3 sequences, with around 13% occurring once and the leading ten covering 9.2%.

The clonotype comes from a woman between 18 and 29 years old with Graves' hyperthyroidism. This chain joins TRBV6-1 and TRBJ1-1; 7 bases match TRBD1. The sample was blood. CDR3 nucleotides: TGTGCCAGCAACAGGGGTGCTGAAGCTTTCTTT. It specifies CASNRGAEAFF.